This T cell receptor beta chain is from a study of blood T cell repertoires in COVID-19. Study in general: Researchers got acute and convalescent COVID-19 samples from the United States, Italy and Spain. In each case, the material was cDNA or gDNA derived from T cells, B-cell-depleted T cells, or PBMCs.

The germline gives CDR1 LNHDA, CDR2 SQIVND (reference sequence). There are 16 residues in the CDR3. The V and J ends lost 3 bases and 0 bases respectively, with 9 bases between them. The protocol was immunoSEQ multiplex PCR, while the TCRdb copy is restricted to in-frame clones and leaves out a portion. The table records fewer than 110,000 clones, roughly 90% of them present only once. The chain carries TRBV19 and TRBJ1-6; D call uncertain. The sequence derives from a middle-aged man with active or convalescent COVID-19. The sample consisted of peripheral blood. The CDR3 sequence is CASSILGSSYNSPLHF. CDR3 nucleotides: TGTGCCAGTAGTATTCTCGGGAGCTCCTATAATTCACCCCTCCACTTT. Full variable domain (missing parts from reference TRBV19 and TRBJ1-6): DGGITQSPKYLFRKEGQNVTLSCEQNLNHDAMYWYRQDPGQGLRLIYYSQIVNDFQKGDIAEGYSVSREKKESFPLTVTSAQKNPTAFYLCASSILGSSYNSPLHFGNGTRLTVT.